The T cell receptor beta chain described here comes from a study of control samples from healthy donors and cancer patients. TCRdb keeps only in-frame clones here, not all; method: immunoSEQ multiplex PCR. The sample includes approximately 170,000 clones, roughly nine tenths of them seen just once. Germline V CDR1 and CDR2: SGHVS, FQNEAQ. Deletions cut 4 bases from V and 2 bases from J, with 15 bases between. The CDR3 length is 15 residues. Sequenced input: blood. This clonotype originated in a woman aged 30 to 39 in good health. The chain carries TRBV7-8 and TRBJ2-7, with a tentative D call TRBD1 (6 bases). In nucleotides, the CDR3 is TGTGCCAGCAGCTCAGAGGGCAGGGGAACCTACGAGCAGTACTTC. Translated: CASSSEGRGTYEQYF.